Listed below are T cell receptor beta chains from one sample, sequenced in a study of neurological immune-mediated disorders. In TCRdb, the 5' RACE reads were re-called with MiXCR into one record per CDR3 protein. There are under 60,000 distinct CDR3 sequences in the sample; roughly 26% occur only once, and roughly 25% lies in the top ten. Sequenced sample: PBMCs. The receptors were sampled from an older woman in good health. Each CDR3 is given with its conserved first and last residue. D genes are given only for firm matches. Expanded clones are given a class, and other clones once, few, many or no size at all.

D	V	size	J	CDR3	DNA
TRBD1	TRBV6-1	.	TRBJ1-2	CASRQTGVRGYTF	TGTGCCAGCAGACAGACAGGGGTACGTGGCTACACCTTC
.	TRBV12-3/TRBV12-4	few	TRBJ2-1	CASSLGQGWSYNEQFF	TGTGCCAGCAGTTTAGGGCAGGGCTGGAGCTACAATGAGCAGTTCTTC
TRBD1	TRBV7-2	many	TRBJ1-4	CASSSQGGPNEKLFF	TGTGCCAGCAGCTCGCAGGGGGGTCCTAATGAAAAACTGTTTTTT
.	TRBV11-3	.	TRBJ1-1	CASSGVPGVTEAFF	TGTGCCAGCTCAGGTGTCCCAGGGGTCACTGAAGCTTTCTTT
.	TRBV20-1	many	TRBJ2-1	CSAPRAGSSYNEQFF	TGCAGTGCCCCTCGGGCCGGAAGCTCCTACAATGAGCAGTTCTTC
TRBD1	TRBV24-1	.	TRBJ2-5	CATSDSRQGPETQYF	TGTGCCACCAGTGATTCCCGACAGGGCCCAGAGACACAGTACTTC
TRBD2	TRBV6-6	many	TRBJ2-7	CASSFTAGGVEQYF	TGTGCCAGCAGTTTTACAGCGGGAGGGGTCGAGCAGTACTTC
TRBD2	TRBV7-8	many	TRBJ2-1	CASSYSGTSGNEQFF	TGTGCCAGCAGCTATTCCGGGACTAGCGGCAATGAGCAGTTCTTC
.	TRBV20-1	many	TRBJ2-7	CSARDPGTGYEQYF	TGCAGTGCTAGAGACCCCGGGACGGGATACGAGCAGTACTTC
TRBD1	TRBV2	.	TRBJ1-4	CASSPGTGKGGEKLFF	TGTGCCAGCAGTCCCGGGACAGGGAAGGGCGGTGAAAAACTGTTTTTT
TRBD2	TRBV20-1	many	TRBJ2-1	CSALEQRGGSYNEQFF	TGCAGTGCGCTAGAGCAGCGGGGGGGGTCCTACAATGAGCAGTTCTTC
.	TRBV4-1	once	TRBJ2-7	CASSQGVEELVGEQHF	TGCGCCAGCAGCCAAGGGGTTGAGGAACTCGTTGGCGAGCAGCACTTC
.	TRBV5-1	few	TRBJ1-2	CASSYIATGVSYGYTF	TGCGCCAGCAGCTATATTGCGACGGGCGTCAGTTATGGCTACACCTTC
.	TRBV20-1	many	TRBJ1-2	CSAANPVNYGYTF	TGCAGTGCTGCTAACCCGGTGAACTATGGCTACACCTTC
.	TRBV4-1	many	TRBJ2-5	CASSQAEGYGETQYF	TGCGCCAGCAGCCAAGCCGAGGGGTATGGAGAGACCCAGTACTTC
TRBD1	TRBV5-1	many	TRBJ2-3	CASRFEPGQGVTDTQYF	TGCGCCAGCAGATTTGAGCCGGGACAGGGGGTTACAGATACGCAGTATTTT
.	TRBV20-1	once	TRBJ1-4	CSVRQEPSNEKLFF	TGCAGTGTTAGACAGGAGCCTTCTAATGAAAAACTGTTTTTT
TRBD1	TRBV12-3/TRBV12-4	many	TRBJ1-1	CASRPATGGGTEAFF	TGTGCCAGCAGGCCCGCGACAGGGGGAGGAACTGAAGCTTTCTTT
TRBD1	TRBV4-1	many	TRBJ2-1	CASSLRDRDSRGRAYNEQFF	TGCGCCAGCAGCCTCCGGGACAGGGATTCTCGAGGGAGGGCCTACAATGAGCAGTTCTTC
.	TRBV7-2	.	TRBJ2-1	CASSLAGGAAAEQFF	TGTGCCAGCAGCTTAGCGGGCGGGGCGGCCGCTGAGCAGTTCTTC
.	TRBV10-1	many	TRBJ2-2	CASSAQGGELFF	TGCGCCAGCAGCGCCCAGGGCGGGGAGCTGTTTTTT
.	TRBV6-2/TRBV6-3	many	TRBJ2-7	CASSYPKFAEQYF	TGTGCCAGCAGTTACCCAAAATTTGCCGAGCAGTACTTC
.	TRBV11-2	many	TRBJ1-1	CASSLGQVTNTEAFF	TGTGCCAGCAGCTTAGGACAGGTAACGAACACTGAAGCTTTCTTT
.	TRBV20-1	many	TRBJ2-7	CSPISDVGDSKQYF	TGCAGTCCCATAAGCGACGTAGGGGACTCTAAGCAGTACTTC
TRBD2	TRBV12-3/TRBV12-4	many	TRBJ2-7	CASSLGAGVVEQYF	TGTGCCAGCAGTTTAGGGGCGGGGGTGGTCGAGCAGTACTTC
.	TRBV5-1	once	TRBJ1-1	CASSLSGNSLNTEAFF	TGCGCCAGCAGCTTGTCTGGTAACAGCTTGAACACTGAAGCTTTCTTT
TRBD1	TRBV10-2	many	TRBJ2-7	CASSNPGQTHEQYF	TGCGCCAGCAGTAACCCGGGACAGACCCACGAGCAGTACTTC
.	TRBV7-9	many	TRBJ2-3	CASSFMGDPDTQYF	TGTGCCAGCAGCTTTATGGGGGATCCAGATACGCAGTATTTT
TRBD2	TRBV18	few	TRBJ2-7	CASSPRTSGTEQYF	TGTGCCAGCTCACCAAGGACTAGCGGGACCGAGCAGTACTTC
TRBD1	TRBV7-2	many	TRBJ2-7	CASSPPTGGTYEQYF	TGTGCCAGCAGCCCTCCTACAGGGGGTACCTACGAGCAGTACTTC
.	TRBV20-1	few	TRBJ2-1	CSANQGGYNYNEQFF	TGCAGTGCAAACCAGGGAGGTTACAACTACAATGAGCAGTTCTTC
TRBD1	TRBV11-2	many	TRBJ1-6	CASSDTGALPYSPLHF	TGTGCCAGCAGCGACACAGGGGCGCTGCCTTATTCACCCCTCCACTTT
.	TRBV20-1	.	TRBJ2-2	CSANRNTGELFF	TGCAGTGCTAACAGGAACACCGGGGAGCTGTTTTTT
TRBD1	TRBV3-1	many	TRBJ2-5	CASSQGRGGVETQYF	TGTGCCAGCAGCCAAGGACGAGGGGGCGTGGAGACCCAGTACTTC
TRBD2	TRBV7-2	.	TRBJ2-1	CASSPTPLGLAGVRYNEQFF	TGTGCCAGCAGCCCTACGCCCCTGGGACTAGCGGGAGTAAGGTACAATGAGCAGTTCTTC
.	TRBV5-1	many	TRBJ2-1	CASSLGLSSYNEQFF	TGCGCCAGCAGCTTGGGTCTGAGCTCCTACAATGAGCAGTTCTTC
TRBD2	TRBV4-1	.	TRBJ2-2	CASSQKTSVGAGELFF	TGCGCCAGCAGCCAAAAGACTAGCGTGGGGGCCGGGGAGCTGTTTTTT
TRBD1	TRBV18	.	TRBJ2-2	CASSPTGQGADTGELFF	TGTGCCAGCTCACCAACAGGACAGGGGGCCGACACCGGGGAGCTGTTTTTT
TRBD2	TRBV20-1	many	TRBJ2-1	CSASGRTPSYNEQFF	TGCAGTGCTAGCGGGAGGACCCCCTCCTACAATGAGCAGTTCTTC
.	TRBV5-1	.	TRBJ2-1	CASSLGGDNEQFF	TGCGCCAGCAGCTTGGGAGGGGACAATGAGCAGTTCTTC
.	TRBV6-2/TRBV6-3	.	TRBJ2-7	CASSPFTGLPYEQYF	TGTGCCAGCAGTCCTTTTACGGGACTCCCCTACGAGCAGTACTTC
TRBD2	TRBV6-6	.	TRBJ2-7	CASSYSSLAGGREQYF	TGTGCCAGCAGTTACTCTTCGCTAGCGGGGGGGCGAGAGCAGTACTTC
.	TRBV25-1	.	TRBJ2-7	CASSAQTYEQYF	TGTGCCAGCAGTGCACAGACCTACGAGCAGTACTTC
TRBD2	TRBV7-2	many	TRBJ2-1	CASRTGGAPYNEQFF	TGTGCCAGCAGGACGGGGGGGGCGCCCTACAATGAGCAGTTCTTC
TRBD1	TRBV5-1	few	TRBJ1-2	CASSLGQGGVRGYTF	TGCGCCAGCAGCTTGGGTCAGGGGGGTGTACGGGGCTACACCTTC
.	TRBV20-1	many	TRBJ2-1	CSASGGLNEQFF	TGCAGTGCTAGTGGCGGGCTTAATGAGCAGTTCTTC
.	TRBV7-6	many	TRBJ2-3	CASSLAVLDTQYF	TGTGCCAGCAGCTTAGCGGTACTAGATACGCAGTATTTT
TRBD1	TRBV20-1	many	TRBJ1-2	CSARWVYRGNYGYTF	TGCAGTGCCAGATGGGTCTACAGGGGAAACTATGGCTACACCTTC
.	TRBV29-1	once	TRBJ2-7	CSVEKGRGEEQYF	TGCAGCGTTGAGAAGGGCAGGGGTGAGGAGCAGTACTTC
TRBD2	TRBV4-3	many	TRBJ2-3	CASSQELAEPDTQYF	TGCGCCAGCAGCCAGGAACTAGCGGAACCAGATACGCAGTATTTT
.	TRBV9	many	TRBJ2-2	CASCGGSNSACTGELFF	TGTGCCAGTTGTGGTGGTAGCAATTCCGCTTGCACCGGGGAGCTGTTTTTT
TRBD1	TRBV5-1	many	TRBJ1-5	CASSVDRGAQPQHF	TGCGCCAGCAGCGTAGACAGGGGTGCCCAGCCCCAGCATTTT
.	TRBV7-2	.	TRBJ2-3	CASSRNLGDTQYF	TGTGCCAGCAGCCGAAACCTAGGGGATACGCAGTATTTT
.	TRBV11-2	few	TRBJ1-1	CASSPGGLEAFF	TGTGCCAGCAGCCCCGGGGGCCTAGAAGCTTTCTTT
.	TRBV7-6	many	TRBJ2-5	CASSQGPQETQYF	TGTGCCAGCAGCCAGGGACCGCAAGAGACCCAGTACTTC
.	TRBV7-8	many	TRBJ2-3	CASNGGVTDTQYF	TGTGCCAGCAACGGAGGGGTAACAGATACGCAGTATTTT
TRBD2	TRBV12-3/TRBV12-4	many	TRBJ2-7	CASSLGSGGRNEQYF	TGTGCCAGCAGTTTGGGTAGCGGGGGAAGAAACGAGCAGTACTTC